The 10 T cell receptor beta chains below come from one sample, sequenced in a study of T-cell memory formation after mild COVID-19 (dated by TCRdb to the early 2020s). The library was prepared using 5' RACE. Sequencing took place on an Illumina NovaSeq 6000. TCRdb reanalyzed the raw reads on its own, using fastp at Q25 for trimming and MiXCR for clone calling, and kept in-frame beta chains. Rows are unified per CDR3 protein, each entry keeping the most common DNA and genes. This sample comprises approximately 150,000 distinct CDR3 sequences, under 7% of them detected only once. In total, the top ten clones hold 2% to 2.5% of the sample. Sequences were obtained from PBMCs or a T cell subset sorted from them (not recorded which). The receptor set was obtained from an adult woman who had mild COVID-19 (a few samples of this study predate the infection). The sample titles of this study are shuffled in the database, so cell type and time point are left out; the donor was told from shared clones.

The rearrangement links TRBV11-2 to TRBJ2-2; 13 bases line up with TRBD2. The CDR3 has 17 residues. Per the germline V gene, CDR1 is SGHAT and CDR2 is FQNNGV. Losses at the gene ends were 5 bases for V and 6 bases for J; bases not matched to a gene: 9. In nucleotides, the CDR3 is TGTGCCAGCAGCCTCGGGACTAGCGGGGCAAGATCCGGGGAGCTGTTTTTT. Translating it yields CASSLGTSGARSGELFF.

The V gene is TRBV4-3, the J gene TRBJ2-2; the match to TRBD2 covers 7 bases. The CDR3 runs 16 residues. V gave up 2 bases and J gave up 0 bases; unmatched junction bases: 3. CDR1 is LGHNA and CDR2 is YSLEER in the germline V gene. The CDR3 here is CASSQPGLANTGELFF. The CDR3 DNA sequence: TGCGCCAGCAGCCAACCTGGACTAGCGAACACCGGGGAGCTGTTTTTT.

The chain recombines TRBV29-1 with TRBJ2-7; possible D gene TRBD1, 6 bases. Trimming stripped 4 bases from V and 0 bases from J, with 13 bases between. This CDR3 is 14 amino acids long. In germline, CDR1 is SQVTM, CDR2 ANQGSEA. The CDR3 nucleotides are TGCAGCGTTGTAAGACAGGCGAGCTCCTACGAGCAGTACTTC. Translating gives CSVVRQASSYEQYF.

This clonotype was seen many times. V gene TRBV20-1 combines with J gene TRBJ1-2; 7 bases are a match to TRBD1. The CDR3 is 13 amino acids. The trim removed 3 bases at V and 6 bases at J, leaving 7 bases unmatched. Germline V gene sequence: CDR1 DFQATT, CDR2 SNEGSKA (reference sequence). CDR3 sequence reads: CSASIQGTDGYTF. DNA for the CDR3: TGCAGTGCTAGTATACAGGGGACGGATGGCTACACCTTC.

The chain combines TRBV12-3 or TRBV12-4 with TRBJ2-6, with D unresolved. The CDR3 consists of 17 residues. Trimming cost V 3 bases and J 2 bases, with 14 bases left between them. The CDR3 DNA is TGTGCCAGCAGTTTTGTGGGAACTCGGACTGGGGCCAACGTCCTGACTTTC. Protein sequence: CASSFVGTRTGANVLTF.

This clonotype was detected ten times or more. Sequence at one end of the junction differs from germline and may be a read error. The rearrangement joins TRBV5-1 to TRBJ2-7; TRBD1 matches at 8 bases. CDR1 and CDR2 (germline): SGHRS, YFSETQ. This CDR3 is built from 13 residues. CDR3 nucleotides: TGTGCCAGCAGTAGGACAGGGACTTACGAGCAGTACTTC. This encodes CASSRTGTYEQYF.

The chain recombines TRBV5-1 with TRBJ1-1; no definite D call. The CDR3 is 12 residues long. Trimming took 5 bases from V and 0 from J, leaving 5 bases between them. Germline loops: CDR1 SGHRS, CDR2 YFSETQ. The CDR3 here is CASRQVNTEAFF. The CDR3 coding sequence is TGCGCCAGCAGACAAGTGAACACTGAAGCTTTCTTT.

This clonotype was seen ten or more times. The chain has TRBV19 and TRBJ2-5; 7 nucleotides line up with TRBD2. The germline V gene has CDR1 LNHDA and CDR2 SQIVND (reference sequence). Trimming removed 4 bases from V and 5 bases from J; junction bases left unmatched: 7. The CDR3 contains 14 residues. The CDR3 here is CASSKSGTSETQYF. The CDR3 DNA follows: TGTGCCAGTAGTAAGAGCGGGACCTCGGAGACCCAGTACTTC.

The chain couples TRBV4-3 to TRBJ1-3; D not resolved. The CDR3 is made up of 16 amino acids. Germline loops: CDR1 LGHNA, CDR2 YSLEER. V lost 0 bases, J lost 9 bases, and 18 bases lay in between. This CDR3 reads CASSQERASALSTIYF. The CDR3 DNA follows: TGCGCCAGCAGCCAAGAAAGGGCGTCAGCGTTAAGCACCATATATTTT.

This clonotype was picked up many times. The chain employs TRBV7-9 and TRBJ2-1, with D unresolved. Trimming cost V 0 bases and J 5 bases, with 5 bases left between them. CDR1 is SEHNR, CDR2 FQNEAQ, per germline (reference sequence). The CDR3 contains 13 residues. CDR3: CASSLAGNNEQFF. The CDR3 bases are TGTGCCAGCAGCTTAGCAGGGAACAATGAGCAGTTCTTC.